This paragraph reports one T cell receptor (beta chain). Profiled with immunoSEQ multiplex PCR; TCRdb holds only in-frame clones, not every one. This repertoire shows around 80,000 clones, nearly 95% found once; its top ten account for about 1%. This entry belongs to a study of T cell changes during pregnancy in multiple sclerosis. Germline V gene data show CDR1 as MDHEN and CDR2 as SYDVKM. The CDR3 extends over 14 amino acids. V lost 4 bases, J lost 5 bases, and 12 bases lay in between. The specimen comprised peripheral blood, sampled in the second trimester of pregnancy. The rearrangement joins TRBV28 to TRBJ2-1; D might be TRBD2 (6 bases). The sequence was obtained from a female donor in good health, enrolled as a control in a pregnancy study. CDR3 amino acids: CASSWEVDDNEQFF. CDR3 sequence (DNA): TGTGCCAGCAGTTGGGAGGTGGACGACAATGAGCAGTTCTTC.